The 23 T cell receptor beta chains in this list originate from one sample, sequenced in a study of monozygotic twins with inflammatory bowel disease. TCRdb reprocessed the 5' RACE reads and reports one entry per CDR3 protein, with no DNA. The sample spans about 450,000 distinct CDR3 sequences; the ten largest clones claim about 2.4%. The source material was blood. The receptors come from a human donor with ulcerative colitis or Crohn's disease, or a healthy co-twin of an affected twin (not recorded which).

CDR3 residues: CASSSGLQAKNIQYF. The chain uses TRBV12-3 or TRBV12-4 and TRBJ2-4. CDR3 length: 15 residues.

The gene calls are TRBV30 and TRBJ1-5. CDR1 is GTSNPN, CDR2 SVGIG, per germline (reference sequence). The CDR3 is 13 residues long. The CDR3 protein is CAWSMVAGEPQHF.

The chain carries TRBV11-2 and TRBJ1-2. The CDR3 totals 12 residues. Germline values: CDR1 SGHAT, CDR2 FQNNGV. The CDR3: CASSEQIYGYTF.

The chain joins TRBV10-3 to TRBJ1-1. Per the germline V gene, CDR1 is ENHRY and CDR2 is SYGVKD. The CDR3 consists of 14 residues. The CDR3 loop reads CAISESTGRTEAFF.

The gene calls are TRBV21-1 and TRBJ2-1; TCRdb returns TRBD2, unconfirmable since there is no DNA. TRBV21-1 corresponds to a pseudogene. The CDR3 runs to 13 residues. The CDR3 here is CASISGGNNEQFF.

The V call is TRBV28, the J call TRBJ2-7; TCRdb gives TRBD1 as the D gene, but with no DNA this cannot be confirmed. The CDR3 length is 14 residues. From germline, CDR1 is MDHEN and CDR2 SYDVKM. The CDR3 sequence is CASWDRGIFYEQYF.

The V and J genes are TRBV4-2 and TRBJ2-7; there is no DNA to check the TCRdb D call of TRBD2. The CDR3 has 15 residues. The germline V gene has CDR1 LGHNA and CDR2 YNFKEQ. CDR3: CASSQEAGGYYEQYF.

The CDR3 region is CSARWRGDEQYF. This chain joins TRBV20-1 and TRBJ2-7; TCRdb gives TRBD2 as the D gene, but with no DNA this cannot be confirmed. The CDR3 is made up of 12 amino acids. Germline V gives CDR1 DFQATT, CDR2 SNEGSKA (reference sequence).

The CDR3 loop reads CATSGVSGGSSSTDTQYF. This chain connects TRBV24-1 to TRBJ2-3; no DNA is available, so the TRBD2 call from TCRdb remains unchecked. From germline, CDR1 is KGHDR and CDR2 SFDVKD. The CDR3 sequence is 18 residues long.

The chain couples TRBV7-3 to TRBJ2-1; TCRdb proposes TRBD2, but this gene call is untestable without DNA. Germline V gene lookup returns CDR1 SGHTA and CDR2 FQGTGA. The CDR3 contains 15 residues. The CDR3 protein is CASSLSSGGLNEQFF.

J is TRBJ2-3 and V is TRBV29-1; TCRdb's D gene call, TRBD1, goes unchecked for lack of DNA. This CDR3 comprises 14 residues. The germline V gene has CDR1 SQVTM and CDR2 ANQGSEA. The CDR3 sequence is CSSDPGTGTDTQYF.

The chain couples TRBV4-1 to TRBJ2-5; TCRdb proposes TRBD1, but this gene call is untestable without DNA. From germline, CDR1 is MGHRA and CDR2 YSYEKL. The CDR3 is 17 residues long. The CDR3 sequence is CASSQASRTLVIETQYF.

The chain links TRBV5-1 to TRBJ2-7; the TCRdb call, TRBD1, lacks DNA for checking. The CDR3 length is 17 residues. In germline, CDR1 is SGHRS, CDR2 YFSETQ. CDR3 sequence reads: CASSLAGTVLSRYEQYF.

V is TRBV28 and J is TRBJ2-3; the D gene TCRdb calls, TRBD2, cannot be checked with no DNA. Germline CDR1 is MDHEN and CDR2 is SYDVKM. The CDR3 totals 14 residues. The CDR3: CASTDGLAGYTQYF.

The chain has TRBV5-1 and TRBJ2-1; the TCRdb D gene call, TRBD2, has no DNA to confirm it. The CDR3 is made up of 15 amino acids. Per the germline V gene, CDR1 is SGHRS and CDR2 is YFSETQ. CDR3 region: CASTARLLGYGEQFF.

The CDR3 sequence is CASSLDVNQPQHF. The rearrangement uses TRBV5-1 and TRBJ1-5. CDR1 and CDR2 from the germline V gene are SGHRS and YFSETQ. CDR3 length: 13 residues.

CDR3 amino acids: CSVVETGPGAYEQYF. V is TRBV29-1 and J is TRBJ2-7; TCRdb's D call, TRBD1, is unchecked because there is no DNA. This CDR3 has 15 amino acids. Germline V gene data show CDR1 as SQVTM and CDR2 as ANQGSEA.

This CDR3 reads CATENDRGQTDTQYF. This rearrangement joins TRBV5-4 to TRBJ2-3; as DNA is missing, the TRBD1 call by TCRdb cannot be tested. The CDR3 extends over 15 amino acids. Germline-derived CDR1 and CDR2 are SGHNT and YYREEE (reference sequence).

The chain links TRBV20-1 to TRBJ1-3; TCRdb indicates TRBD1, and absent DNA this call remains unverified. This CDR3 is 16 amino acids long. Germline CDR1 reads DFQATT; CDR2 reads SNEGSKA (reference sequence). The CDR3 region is CSARDNRQGDGNTIYF.

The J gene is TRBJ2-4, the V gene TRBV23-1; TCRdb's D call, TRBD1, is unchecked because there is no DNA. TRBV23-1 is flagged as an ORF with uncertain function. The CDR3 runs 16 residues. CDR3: CASSRRQPGAKNIQYF.

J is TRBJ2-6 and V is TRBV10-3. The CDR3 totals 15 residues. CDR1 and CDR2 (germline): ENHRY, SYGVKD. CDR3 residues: CAISAVGTGANVLTF.

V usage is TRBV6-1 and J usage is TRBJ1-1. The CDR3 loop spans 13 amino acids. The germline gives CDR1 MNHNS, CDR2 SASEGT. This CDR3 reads CASSGEEVTEAFF.

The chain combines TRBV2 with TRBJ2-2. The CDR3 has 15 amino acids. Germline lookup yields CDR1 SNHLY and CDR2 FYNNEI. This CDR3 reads CASSEGWLNTGELFF.